This T cell receptor beta chain was identified in a study of molecular identifiers for immune sequencing clone quantification. Findings and caveats of the study: Effector cells had over 98% of their molecules in clones above 20 RNA copies, while naive cells had under 1%.

MiXCR, run by TCRdb on the PCR reads, gives a single entry per CDR3 protein. The sample records approximately 100,000 distinct CDR3 sequences, approximately 40% being singletons. Regarding this clonotype: Antigen unknown. One end of the junction fails to match germline, which may point to a read error.

The germline CDR1 and CDR2 sequences are DFQATT and SNEGSKA (reference sequence). The CDR3 length is 12 residues. V gene TRBV20-1 combines with J gene TRBJ2-2, with D tentatively TRBD1 or TRBD2 (5 bases each). Specimen: naive CD8+ T cells from blood, with Jurkat cell RNA spiked in. Subset reported: FACS-sorted CD8+CD4-CCR7+CD45RA+ naive T cells. The clonotype was recovered from a human donor in good health. Some libraries in this study had Jurkat cell RNA spiked in. The CDR3 coding sequence is TGCAGTGTTCAAGGGGCGACCGGGGAGCTGATTTTT. It translates to CSVQGATGELIF.